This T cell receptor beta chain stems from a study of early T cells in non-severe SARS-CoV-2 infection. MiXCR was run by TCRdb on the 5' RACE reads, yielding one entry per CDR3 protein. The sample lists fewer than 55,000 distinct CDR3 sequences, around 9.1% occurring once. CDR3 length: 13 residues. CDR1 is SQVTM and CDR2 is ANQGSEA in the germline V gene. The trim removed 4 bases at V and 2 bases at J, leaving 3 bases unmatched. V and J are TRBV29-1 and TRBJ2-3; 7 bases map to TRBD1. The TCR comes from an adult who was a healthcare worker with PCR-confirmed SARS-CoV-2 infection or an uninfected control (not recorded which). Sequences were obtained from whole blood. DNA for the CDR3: TGCAGCGTTGGGGGACAGCACACAGATACGCAGTATTTT. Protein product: CSVGGQHTDTQYF.